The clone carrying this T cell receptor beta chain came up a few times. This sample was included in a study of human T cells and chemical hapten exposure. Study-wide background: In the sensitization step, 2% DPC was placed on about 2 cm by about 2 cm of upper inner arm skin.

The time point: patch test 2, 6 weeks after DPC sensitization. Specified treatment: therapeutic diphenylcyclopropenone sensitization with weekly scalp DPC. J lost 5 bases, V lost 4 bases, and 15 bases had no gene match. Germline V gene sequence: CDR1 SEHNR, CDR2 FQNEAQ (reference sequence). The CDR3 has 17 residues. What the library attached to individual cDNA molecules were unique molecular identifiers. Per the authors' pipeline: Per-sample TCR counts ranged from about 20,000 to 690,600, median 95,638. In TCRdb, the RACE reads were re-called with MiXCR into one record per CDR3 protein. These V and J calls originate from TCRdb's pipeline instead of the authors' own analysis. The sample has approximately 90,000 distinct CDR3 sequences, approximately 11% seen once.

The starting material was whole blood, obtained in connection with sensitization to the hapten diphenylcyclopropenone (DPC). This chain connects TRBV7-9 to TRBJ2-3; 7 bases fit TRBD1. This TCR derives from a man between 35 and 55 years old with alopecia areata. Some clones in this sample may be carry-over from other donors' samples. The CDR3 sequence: CASSSRLRQGLGDTQYF. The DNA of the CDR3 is TGTGCCAGCAGCTCCCGACTCAGACAGGGTTTGGGAGATACGCAGTATTTT.